This T cell receptor (beta chain) was identified during a study of blood T cell repertoires in COVID-19. Clones were sequenced by immunoSEQ multiplex PCR, and TCRdb holds only the in-frame ones, with some missing. The data hold around 95,000 clones, with 88% observed a single time. The clonotype comes from a human donor in a cohort sampled during active COVID-19. Sequenced material: peripheral blood.

CDR3 region: CASSDTGPFATNEKLFF. CDR3 nucleotides: TGTGCCAGCAGTGACACTGGGCCATTTGCAACTAATGAAAAACTGTTTTTT. The rearrangement joins TRBV6-1 to TRBJ1-4; D ambiguous. The CDR3 runs 17 residues. V was clipped by 3 bases and J by 0 bases, with 14 bases between them. Germline CDR1 is MNHNS and CDR2 is SASEGT.